Listed below are T cell receptor beta chains from one sample, sequenced in a study of blood T cell repertoires in COVID-19. Assay used: immunoSEQ multiplex PCR; TCRdb lists only in-frame clones, some missing. This sample carries approximately 250,000 clones, 75% to 90% of them seen once, and the ten largest clones take about 4.9%. Sequences were obtained from peripheral blood. The origin of the receptors is a man in his sixties who had recovered from COVID-19. The CDR3 runs from the conserved cysteine through the conserved F or W. The order of the fields is clone size, V gene, CDR3 protein. Some rows have no size entry. The others give once, few or many, or a class for an expanded clone.

clone_size: NA
v_call: TRBV5-6
cdr3_aa: CASSFLSQGFDGYTF

clone_size: NA
v_call: TRBV5-6
cdr3_aa: CASSGAYLSGNTIYF

clone_size: NA
v_call: TRBV2
cdr3_aa: CASSVQPGGDEKLFF

clone_size: NA
v_call: TRBV30
cdr3_aa: CAWSVGQGNSGNTIYF

clone_size: NA
v_call: TRBV21-1
cdr3_aa: CASSKAKRTPTYEQYF

clone_size: NA
v_call: TRBV2
cdr3_aa: CASSEVGQGMNTEAFF

clone_size: NA
v_call: TRBV30
cdr3_aa: CAGTPTTAGGATIYF

clone_size: NA
v_call: TRBV5-1
cdr3_aa: CASSLIAGANEQFF

clone_size: once
v_call: TRBV7-2
cdr3_aa: CASSWGGAGANVLTF

clone_size: NA
v_call: TRBV11-3
cdr3_aa: CASSLGVAGGDHNEQFF

clone_size: NA
v_call: TRBV6-1
cdr3_aa: CASSEGAGNYNSPLHF

clone_size: NA
v_call: TRBV30
cdr3_aa: CAWSTPPRQASSGNTIYF

clone_size: NA
v_call: TRBV6-2/TRBV6-3
cdr3_aa: CASSLAGDRTDTQYF

clone_size: NA
v_call: TRBV6-5
cdr3_aa: CASSSPGTGMRDEQYF

clone_size: NA
v_call: TRBV19
cdr3_aa: CASHMTGRIDGYTF

clone_size: few
v_call: TRBV28
cdr3_aa: CASRVYREAFF

clone_size: few
v_call: TRBV2
cdr3_aa: CASSDQGPTEAFF

clone_size: NA
v_call: TRBV28
cdr3_aa: CASRSTGARQPQHF

clone_size: NA
v_call: TRBV28
cdr3_aa: CASSSSRLYGYTF

clone_size: NA
v_call: TRBV7-9
cdr3_aa: CASSLGTSTSAETQYF

clone_size: NA
v_call: TRBV12-3/TRBV12-4
cdr3_aa: CASRLDRSLAFF

clone_size: NA
v_call: TRBV5-1
cdr3_aa: CASSLRTSGTLTDTQYF

clone_size: NA
v_call: TRBV18
cdr3_aa: CASSRPGTGNYEQYF

clone_size: NA
v_call: TRBV29-1
cdr3_aa: CSVQRTSGGNTGELFF

clone_size: NA
v_call: TRBV10-3
cdr3_aa: CAISESSGYGYTF

clone_size: NA
v_call: TRBV14
cdr3_aa: CASSQGSGTGRSRWFGTEAFF

clone_size: NA
v_call: TRBV5-1
cdr3_aa: CASSLGDRKGAGYTF

clone_size: NA
v_call: TRBV4-1
cdr3_aa: CASSQDLRRVHQPQHF

clone_size: NA
v_call: TRBV28
cdr3_aa: CASGGWFGYTF

clone_size: NA
v_call: TRBV5-1
cdr3_aa: CASSGEVGRISNTEAFF

clone_size: NA
v_call: TRBV2
cdr3_aa: CASGMGQRNTGELFF

clone_size: NA
v_call: TRBV10-1
cdr3_aa: CASRDRGAYYGYTF

clone_size: NA
v_call: TRBV14
cdr3_aa: CASSQMTGAQETQYF

clone_size: NA
v_call: TRBV24-1
cdr3_aa: CATSLAGVSTDTQYF

clone_size: NA
v_call: TRBV10-3
cdr3_aa: CAISPGGSNQPQHF

clone_size: NA
v_call: TRBV4-1
cdr3_aa: CASSQEPGQGGAFF

clone_size: NA
v_call: TRBV28
cdr3_aa: CASSDPGLAGHF

clone_size: NA
v_call: TRBV27
cdr3_aa: CASSPPLGRGGSTDTQYF

clone_size: once
v_call: TRBV27
cdr3_aa: CASSVGGDTEAFF

clone_size: few
v_call: TRBV19
cdr3_aa: CASRTDRGAQPQHF

clone_size: NA
v_call: TRBV11-3
cdr3_aa: CASSLGGLNSPLHF

clone_size: NA
v_call: TRBV2
cdr3_aa: CASIFIRRAGGPRLSSGNTIYF

clone_size: few
v_call: TRBV28
cdr3_aa: CASRPTGTGSDTIYF

clone_size: NA
v_call: TRBV2
cdr3_aa: CASSGQKSTEAFF

clone_size: NA
v_call: TRBV5-1
cdr3_aa: CASSSGTTGDSGNTIYF

clone_size: NA
v_call: TRBV6-1
cdr3_aa: CASSEAEWPLTSGSVNEQFF

clone_size: NA
v_call: TRBV5-4
cdr3_aa: CASSSEYQETQYF

clone_size: few
v_call: TRBV7-9
cdr3_aa: CASSLQGFGFF

clone_size: once
v_call: TRBV12-3/TRBV12-4
cdr3_aa: CASSLIATGELFF

clone_size: few
v_call: TRBV7-2
cdr3_aa: CASSPPGLAGGELFF

clone_size: once
v_call: TRBV3-1/TRBV3-2
cdr3_aa: CASSQTSGRIAKNIQYF

clone_size: NA
v_call: TRBV7-3
cdr3_aa: CASSLQGGPDTQYF

clone_size: NA
v_call: TRBV4-1
cdr3_aa: CASSQLAGTGELFF

clone_size: NA
v_call: TRBV5-1
cdr3_aa: CASSLPDRTDTQYF

clone_size: NA
v_call: TRBV6-5
cdr3_aa: CASSKTGIAGNTIYF

clone_size: NA
v_call: TRBV29-1
cdr3_aa: CSAMSTGMTEAFF

clone_size: NA
v_call: TRBV21-1
cdr3_aa: CASSTRKGTALTGELFF

clone_size: NA
v_call: TRBV30
cdr3_aa: CAWSGGKNTEAFF